This TCR beta chain was recorded in a study of cytomegalovirus exposure and HLA in healthy donors. The CDR3 has 12 amino acids. The V end was cut by 11 bases, the J end by 5 bases, with 14 bases between. Germline values: CDR1 MDHEN, CDR2 SYDVKM. A multiplex PCR was run with 60 Vbeta primers and 13 Jbeta primers. Sequencing was performed with immunoSEQ multiplex PCR; in TCRdb, only in-frame clones are kept and a portion is missing. The data contain some 130,000 clones, roughly four fifths of them singletons. In regard to this clone: Its target is not known.

Notes on the study in general: A previous analysis found most TCR beta V segments productive roughly 90% or roughly 30% of the time.

The receptor's source is a woman in her 40s in good health and CMV-seropositive. The chain is built from TRBV28 and TRBJ2-3; maybe TRBD1 (5 bases). Source material: PBMCs. As DNA, the CDR3 is TGTGCCGCCTCAGGGTGGGGAGATACGCAGTATTTT. Translation: CAASGWGDTQYF.